Detailed here is one T cell receptor (beta chain). Its antigen target is currently unknown. Base qualities are not recorded, but no much larger clone differs from it by a single base. TCRbeta CDR3 regions were sequenced with the immunoSEQ Assay. After extraction, genomic DNA underwent amplification by bias-controlled multiplex PCR, followed by high-throughput sequencing. On the study's bioinformatics: To quantify the absolute abundance of each unique TCRbeta CDR3 region, sequences were collapsed and filtered. T cell fraction was estimated by normalizing TCRbeta template counts to usable DNA, which was measured by amplifying reference genes present in all nucleated cells. Repertoire TCRs were annotated as SARS-CoV-2-specific when V gene, CDR3 amino acid sequence and J gene were exactly matched to a known reactive TCR set. The reference SARS-CoV-2 TCR set came from MIRA and was filtered for enrichment in COVID-19-positive ImmuneCODE repertoires, removing public or cross-reactive TCRs. Drawing on the MIRA antigens, annotated TCRs were analysed further at the level of specific ORF or position within ORF. Breadth was defined as the number of annotated unique rearrangements divided by the total number of unique productive rearrangements, and depth was defined as the summed frequency of the annotated unique rearrangements. Two-sided Wilcoxon rank-sum tests were used to compare TCR breadth between groups. Not all clones reach the TCRdb copy of this immuneACCESS table, which keeps in-frame sequences only. Checked studies attribute under half of the gap to unresolved V genes and leave the rest unexplained. V and J calls and clone size are those listed in that table; D and trimming were worked out from the DNA. The sample table holds about 350,000 clones, of which 88% were seen once. 6.4% of the sample goes to the ten largest clones.

The data were obtained in a study of Ad26.COV2.S vaccination and SARS-CoV-2 variants (TCRdb year 2021). Regarding the research as a whole: Vaccine-arm donors came from COV1001, a multicentre, randomized, double-blind, placebo-controlled phase I-IIa trial of Ad26.COV2.S in healthy adults. Ad26.COV2.S was administered intramuscularly at 5 x 10^10 or 1 x 10^11 viral particles, either as a single shot or as two shots given 56 days apart. TCRbeta repertoire sequencing served as the tool for gauging how specific and how broad the SARS-CoV-2-reactive T cell receptors were following Ad26.COV2.S vaccination. Throughout the experiments and outcome assessment, investigators stayed blinded to trial group allocation. The TCR-sequenced set comprised around 30 samples: roughly 19 Ad26.COV2.S vaccine recipients, 5 placebo recipients and 8 SARS-CoV-2 convalescent individuals. Trial participants were randomized into five groups of five: low-dose or high-dose Ad26.COV2.S given once or twice, or placebo on both occasions. Broader findings and caveats from the paper: The authors noted that total T cell responses may have been underestimated by the TCR breadth and depth analyses. Higher spike-specific TCR breadth was observed in Ad26.COV2.S recipients than in placebo recipients (P = 0.0014). Non-spike TCR breadth was comparable between vaccine and placebo recipients, consistent with the vaccine containing only spike. After vaccination, substantial breadth of spike-specific CD8+ and CD4+ T cell responses was reported. The study was not powered to compare responses between vaccine doses or regimens.

What this sample's treatment or condition label stands for: roughly 20 received Ad26.COV2.S at low or high dose, single or two shots; 5 received placebo; per-sample allocation not given. For vaccine and placebo recipients, repertoires were sequenced using samples collected on day 63 after the first injection. Between 29 July and 7 August 2020, Cohort 1b enrolled some 25 adults aged 18-55 years at one site in Boston, USA. As a vaccine, Ad26.COV2.S was a replication-incompetent adenovirus type 26 vector that expressed a prefusion-stabilized SARS-CoV-2 spike protein derived from the original Wuhan strain. The sequence was obtained from a person aged 18 to 59 who received the Ad26.COV2.S COVID-19 vaccine or a placebo. The sequenced sample was peripheral blood, obtained in a trial of Ad26.COV2.S vaccine versus placebo.

The CDR3 region reads CAWSVLTGWIETQYF. The sequenced DNA: TGTGCCTGGAGTGTACTAACGGGGTGGATCGAGACCCAGTACTTC. The chain joins TRBV30 to TRBJ2-5; the D region possibly corresponds to TRBD2 (5 bases align). V and J lose 0 bases and 5 bases, and a span of 16 bases separates them. From the cysteine through the phenylalanine, the CDR3 covers 15 amino acids. CDR3 DNA only is kept here, 45 bases in frame from base 1. The germline V gene (reference sequence) provides CDR1 GTSNPN and CDR2 SVGIG.